This is a list of T cell receptor beta chains from one sample in a study of CD4 T cells in relation to SARS-CoV-2 and coronaviruses. These receptors have no known antigen. Assay: immunoSEQ multiplex PCR; the TCRdb copy retains only in-frame clones and omits some. The repertoire holds 15,000 to 20,000 clones, with around 74% as singletons. Sequenced input: CD4+ T cells from PBMCs, cultured in vitro. The origin of the receptors is a human donor in good health. Both conserved end residues are part of each CDR3. The order of the fields is clone size, D gene, J gene, V gene, CDR3 length, CDR3 DNA, CDR3 protein. The D gene is left open where the match is weak. Size tells how often a clone was seen (once, few, many) or the class of an expanded clone, and some rows leave it out.

clone size: NA; D gene: TRBD1; J gene: TRBJ2-2; V gene: TRBV7-7; CDR3 length: 14; CDR3 DNA: TGTGCCAGCAGCCCCCGACAGGGGACCGGGGAGCTGTTTTTT; CDR3 protein: CASSPRQGTGELFF
clone size: NA; D gene: NA; J gene: TRBJ2-3; V gene: TRBV10-3; CDR3 length: 16; CDR3 DNA: TGTGCCACCACCAAATGGGGGGATTTCTCCACAGATACGCAGTATTTT; CDR3 protein: CATTKWGDFSTDTQYF
clone size: NA; D gene: NA; J gene: TRBJ2-1; V gene: TRBV6-2/TRBV6-3; CDR3 length: 11; CDR3 DNA: TGTGCCAGCAGTTCCCGCAATGAGCAGTTCTTC; CDR3 protein: CASSSRNEQFF
clone size: NA; D gene: NA; J gene: TRBJ1-5; V gene: TRBV19; CDR3 length: 16; CDR3 DNA: TGTGCCAGTCCCCCCAAGAAGTTAGGACAGTCTCAGCCCCAGCATTTT; CDR3 protein: CASPPKKLGQSQPQHF
clone size: NA; D gene: NA; J gene: TRBJ1-2; V gene: TRBV10-3; CDR3 length: 15; CDR3 DNA: TGTGCCTCGAAGGGGGGGGCGATAGCTAACTATGGCTACACCTTC; CDR3 protein: CASKGGAIANYGYTF
clone size: NA; D gene: TRBD2; J gene: TRBJ2-7; V gene: TRBV24-1; CDR3 length: 13; CDR3 DNA: TGTGCCACCAGTGACGGGGGGGGCTACGAGCAGTACTTC; CDR3 protein: CATSDGGGYEQYF
clone size: NA; D gene: TRBD2; J gene: TRBJ2-1; V gene: TRBV18; CDR3 length: 18; CDR3 DNA: TGTGCCAGCTCACCGGGTCTAGCGGGAGGAAAGGCCTACAATGAGCAGTTCTTC; CDR3 protein: CASSPGLAGGKAYNEQFF
clone size: few; D gene: TRBD1; J gene: TRBJ1-5; V gene: TRBV7-2; CDR3 length: 14; CDR3 DNA: TGTGCCAGCAGCTTGGACAGGGGGAATCAGCCCCAGCATTTT; CDR3 protein: CASSLDRGNQPQHF
clone size: NA; D gene: NA; J gene: TRBJ2-2; V gene: TRBV30; CDR3 length: 15; CDR3 DNA: TGTGCCGGGGTCCCGGGCCCATCAATGACCGGGGAGCTGTTTTTT; CDR3 protein: CAGVPGPSMTGELFF
clone size: NA; D gene: TRBD2; J gene: TRBJ2-5; V gene: TRBV2; CDR3 length: 16; CDR3 DNA: TGTGCCAGCAGTTGGCTAGCGGGAGGATCAAAAGAGACCCAGTACTTC; CDR3 protein: CASSWLAGGSKETQYF
clone size: NA; D gene: TRBD2; J gene: TRBJ2-7; V gene: TRBV4-2; CDR3 length: 15; CDR3 DNA: TGTGCCAGCAGCCACCCGACTAGCGGCTACTACGAGCAGTACTTC; CDR3 protein: CASSHPTSGYYEQYF
clone size: NA; D gene: TRBD1; J gene: TRBJ2-7; V gene: TRBV5-4; CDR3 length: 15; CDR3 DNA: TGTGCCAGCAGCCTGCCGGGACAGGGTACCTACGAGCAGTACTTC; CDR3 protein: CASSLPGQGTYEQYF
clone size: NA; D gene: TRBD2; J gene: TRBJ2-3; V gene: TRBV2; CDR3 length: 15; CDR3 DNA: TGTGCCAGCAGAGAACTAGCGGGAGGGGCAGATACGCAGTATTTT; CDR3 protein: CASRELAGGADTQYF
clone size: NA; D gene: NA; J gene: TRBJ1-5; V gene: TRBV27; CDR3 length: 13; CDR3 DNA: TGTGCCAGCAGTTTATCGCAAAATCAGCCCCAGCATTTT; CDR3 protein: CASSLSQNQPQHF
clone size: NA; D gene: TRBD1; J gene: TRBJ2-2; V gene: TRBV7-9; CDR3 length: 16; CDR3 DNA: TGTGCCAGCATCCCTAGCGGGACAGGGGGCACCGGGGAGCTGTTTTTT; CDR3 protein: CASIPSGTGGTGELFF
clone size: NA; D gene: NA; J gene: TRBJ2-1; V gene: TRBV11-2; CDR3 length: 13; CDR3 DNA: TGTGCCAGCAGCCTGGTGAGCATAAATGAGCAGTTCTTC; CDR3 protein: CASSLVSINEQFF
clone size: NA; D gene: NA; J gene: TRBJ1-5; V gene: TRBV5-8; CDR3 length: 13; CDR3 DNA: TGTGCCAGCACCCTGAGGGGCATGAAGCCCCAGCATTTT; CDR3 protein: CASTLRGMKPQHF
clone size: NA; D gene: NA; J gene: TRBJ2-3; V gene: TRBV18; CDR3 length: 15; CDR3 DNA: TGTGCCAGCTCACCCACCGCGCCGGGGACAGATACGCAGTATTTT; CDR3 protein: CASSPTAPGTDTQYF
clone size: NA; D gene: NA; J gene: TRBJ2-5; V gene: TRBV28; CDR3 length: 14; CDR3 DNA: TGTGCCAGCAGTTTACTGTCAGATCAAGAGACCCAGTACTTC; CDR3 protein: CASSLLSDQETQYF
clone size: NA; D gene: NA; J gene: TRBJ1-2; V gene: TRBV28; CDR3 length: 13; CDR3 DNA: TGTGCCAGCAGTTCCGGATTGGTCAGGGGCTACACCTTC; CDR3 protein: CASSSGLVRGYTF
clone size: NA; D gene: TRBD2; J gene: TRBJ2-7; V gene: TRBV2; CDR3 length: 15; CDR3 DNA: TGTGCCAGCAGTGGAAGACTAGCGGGAGTAGGCGAGCAGTACTTC; CDR3 protein: CASSGRLAGVGEQYF
clone size: NA; D gene: NA; J gene: TRBJ2-3; V gene: TRBV20-1; CDR3 length: 11; CDR3 DNA: TGCAGTGCGAGCAACACAGATACGCAGTATTTT; CDR3 protein: CSASNTDTQYF
clone size: NA; D gene: NA; J gene: TRBJ2-3; V gene: TRBV5-1; CDR3 length: 17; CDR3 DNA: TGCGCCAGCAGCTCTTTTGACAGATACAAGAGCACAGATACGCAGTATTTT; CDR3 protein: CASSSFDRYKSTDTQYF
clone size: NA; D gene: TRBD2; J gene: TRBJ2-7; V gene: TRBV29-1; CDR3 length: 17; CDR3 DNA: TGCAGCGTTGGCCGTTTAAGGACTAGCGGGACCTTCTACGAGCAGTACTTC; CDR3 protein: CSVGRLRTSGTFYEQYF
clone size: NA; D gene: NA; J gene: TRBJ1-6; V gene: TRBV11-2; CDR3 length: 14; CDR3 DNA: TGTGCCAGCAGCTTAATGACAGGCCGTTCACCCCTCCACTTT; CDR3 protein: CASSLMTGRSPLHF
clone size: NA; D gene: TRBD1; J gene: TRBJ2-1; V gene: TRBV4-1; CDR3 length: 13; CDR3 DNA: TGCGCCAGCAGCCGCGATCCAGGGGGAGAGCAGTTCTTC; CDR3 protein: CASSRDPGGEQFF
clone size: few; D gene: TRBD1; J gene: TRBJ1-5; V gene: TRBV30; CDR3 length: 15; CDR3 DNA: TGTGCCTGGAGTACGACAGGGGGCAACAATCAGCCCCAGCATTTT; CDR3 protein: CAWSTTGGNNQPQHF
clone size: NA; D gene: NA; J gene: TRBJ2-5; V gene: TRBV18; CDR3 length: 11; CDR3 DNA: TGTGCCAGCTCACCGGGGGAGACCCAGTACTTC; CDR3 protein: CASSPGETQYF
clone size: few; D gene: NA; J gene: TRBJ2-3; V gene: TRBV28; CDR3 length: 13; CDR3 DNA: TGTGCCAGCCAGGAGCAGAGCACAGATACGCAGTATTTT; CDR3 protein: CASQEQSTDTQYF